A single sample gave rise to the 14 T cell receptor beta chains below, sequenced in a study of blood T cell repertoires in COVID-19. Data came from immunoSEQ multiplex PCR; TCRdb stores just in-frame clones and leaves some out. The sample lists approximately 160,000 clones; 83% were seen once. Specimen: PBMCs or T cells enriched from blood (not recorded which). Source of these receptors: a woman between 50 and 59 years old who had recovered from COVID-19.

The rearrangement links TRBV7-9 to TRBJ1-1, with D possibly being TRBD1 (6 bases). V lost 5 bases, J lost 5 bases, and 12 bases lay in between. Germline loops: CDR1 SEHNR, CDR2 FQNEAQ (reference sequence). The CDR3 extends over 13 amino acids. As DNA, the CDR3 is TGTGCCAGCAGCGAACAGGGTGGAACTGAAGCTTTCTTT. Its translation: CASSEQGGTEAFF.

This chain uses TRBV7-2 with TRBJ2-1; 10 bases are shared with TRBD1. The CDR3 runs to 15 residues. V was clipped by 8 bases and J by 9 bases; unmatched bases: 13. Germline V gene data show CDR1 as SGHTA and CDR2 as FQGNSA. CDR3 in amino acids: CASRTGTGDLPEQFF. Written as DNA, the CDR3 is TGTGCCAGCCGTACCGGGACAGGGGATCTGCCTGAGCAGTTCTTC.

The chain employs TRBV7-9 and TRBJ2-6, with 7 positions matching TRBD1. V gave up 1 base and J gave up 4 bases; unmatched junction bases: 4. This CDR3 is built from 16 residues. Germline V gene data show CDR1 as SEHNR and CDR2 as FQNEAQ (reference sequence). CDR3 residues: CASSLGGGRGANVLTF. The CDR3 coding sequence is TGTGCCAGCAGCTTAGGAGGGGGCCGGGGGGCCAACGTCCTGACTTTC.

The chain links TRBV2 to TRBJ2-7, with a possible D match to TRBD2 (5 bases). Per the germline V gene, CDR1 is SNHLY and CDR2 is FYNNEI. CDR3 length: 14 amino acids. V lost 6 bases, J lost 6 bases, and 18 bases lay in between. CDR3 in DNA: TGTGCCAGCAGGGGCGTGACTACCATCACCGAGCAGTACGTC. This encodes CASRGVTTITEQYV.

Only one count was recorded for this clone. The CDR3 reads CASSGQSRGQPQHF. In DNA, the CDR3 is TGTGCCAGCAGTGGTCAGTCTCGGGGGCAGCCCCAGCATTTT. The chain joins TRBV2 to TRBJ1-5, with a tentative D call TRBD1 (5 bases). V gave up 4 bases and J gave up 7 bases, with 14 bases separating them. The CDR3 covers 14 residues. Germline values: CDR1 SNHLY, CDR2 FYNNEI.

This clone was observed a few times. The CDR3 reads CASSDSGGSADTQYF. CDR3 nucleotide sequence: TGTGCCAGCAGTGACTCGGGCGGGAGTGCAGATACGCAGTATTTT. The chain is built from TRBV6-4 and TRBJ2-3; 7 bases line up with TRBD2. V shed 0 bases and J 4 bases; nucleotides not matched to a gene: 4. The germline V gene encodes CDR1 MRHNA and CDR2 SNTAGT. This CDR3 region has 15 residues.

CDR3 in DNA: TGTGCCAGCTCACCACAAACCGGTGGGACAGGGAGATATGGCTACACCTTC. Its protein product is CASSPQTGGTGRYGYTF. The rearrangement uses TRBV18 and TRBJ1-2; 9 bases match TRBD1. Losses at the gene ends were 1 base for V and 5 bases for J; bases not matched to a gene: 11. The CDR3 totals 17 residues. CDR1 and CDR2 from the germline V gene are KGHSH and LQKENI.

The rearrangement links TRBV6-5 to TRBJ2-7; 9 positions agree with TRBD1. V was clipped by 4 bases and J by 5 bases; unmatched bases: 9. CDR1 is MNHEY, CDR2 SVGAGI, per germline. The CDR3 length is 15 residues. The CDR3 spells CASSSAGTGKHEQYV. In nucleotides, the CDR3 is TGTGCCAGCAGTTCCGCCGGGACAGGGAAGCACGAGCAGTACGTC.

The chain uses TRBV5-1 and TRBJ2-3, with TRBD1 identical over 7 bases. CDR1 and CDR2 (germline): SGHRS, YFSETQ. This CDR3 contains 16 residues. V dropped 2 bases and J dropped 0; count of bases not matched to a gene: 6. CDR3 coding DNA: TGCGCCAGCAGCTTTTCTCGACAGGGAAGCACAGATACGCAGTATTTT. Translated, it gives CASSFSRQGSTDTQYF.

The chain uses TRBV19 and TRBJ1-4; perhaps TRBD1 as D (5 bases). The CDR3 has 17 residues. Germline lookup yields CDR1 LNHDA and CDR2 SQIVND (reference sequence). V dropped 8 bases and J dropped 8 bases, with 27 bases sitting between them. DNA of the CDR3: TGTGCCAGTGGCTACTTTCGGGACTCCCACTCACAGGAAAAACTGTTTTTT. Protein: CASGYFRDSHSQEKLFF.

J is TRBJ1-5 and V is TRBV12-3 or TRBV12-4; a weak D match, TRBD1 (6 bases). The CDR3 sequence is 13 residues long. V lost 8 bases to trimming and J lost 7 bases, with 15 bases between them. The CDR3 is CASGPGENQPQHF. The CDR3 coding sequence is TGTGCCAGCGGACCAGGGGAAAACCAGCCCCAGCATTTT.

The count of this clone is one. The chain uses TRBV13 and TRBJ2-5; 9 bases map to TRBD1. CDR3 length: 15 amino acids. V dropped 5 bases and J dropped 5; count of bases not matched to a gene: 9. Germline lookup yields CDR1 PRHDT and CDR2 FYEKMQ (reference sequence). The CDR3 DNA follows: TGTGCCAGCAGCACCAGAGGACAGGGGCGCGAGACCCAGTACTTC. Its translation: CASSTRGQGRETQYF.

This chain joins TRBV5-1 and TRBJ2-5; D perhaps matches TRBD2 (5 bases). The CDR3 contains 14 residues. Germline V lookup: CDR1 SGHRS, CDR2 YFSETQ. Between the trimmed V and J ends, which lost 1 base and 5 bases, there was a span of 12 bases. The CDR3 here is CASSLSGFGETQYF. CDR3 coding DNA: TGCGCCAGCAGCTTGTCGGGGTTTGGGGAGACCCAGTACTTC.

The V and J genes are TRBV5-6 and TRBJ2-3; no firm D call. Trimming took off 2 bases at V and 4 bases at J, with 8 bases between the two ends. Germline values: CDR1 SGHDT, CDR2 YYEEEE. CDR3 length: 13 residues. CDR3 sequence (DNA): TGTGCCAGCAGCTTAAGCGACCCAGATACGCAGTATTTT. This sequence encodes CASSLSDPDTQYF. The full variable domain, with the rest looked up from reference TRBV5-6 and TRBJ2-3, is DAGVTQSPTHLIKTRGQQVTLRCSPKSGHDTVSWYQQALGQGPQFIFQYYEEEERQRGNFPDRFSGHQFPNYSSELNVNALLLGDSALYLCASSLSDPDTQYFGPGTRLTVL.